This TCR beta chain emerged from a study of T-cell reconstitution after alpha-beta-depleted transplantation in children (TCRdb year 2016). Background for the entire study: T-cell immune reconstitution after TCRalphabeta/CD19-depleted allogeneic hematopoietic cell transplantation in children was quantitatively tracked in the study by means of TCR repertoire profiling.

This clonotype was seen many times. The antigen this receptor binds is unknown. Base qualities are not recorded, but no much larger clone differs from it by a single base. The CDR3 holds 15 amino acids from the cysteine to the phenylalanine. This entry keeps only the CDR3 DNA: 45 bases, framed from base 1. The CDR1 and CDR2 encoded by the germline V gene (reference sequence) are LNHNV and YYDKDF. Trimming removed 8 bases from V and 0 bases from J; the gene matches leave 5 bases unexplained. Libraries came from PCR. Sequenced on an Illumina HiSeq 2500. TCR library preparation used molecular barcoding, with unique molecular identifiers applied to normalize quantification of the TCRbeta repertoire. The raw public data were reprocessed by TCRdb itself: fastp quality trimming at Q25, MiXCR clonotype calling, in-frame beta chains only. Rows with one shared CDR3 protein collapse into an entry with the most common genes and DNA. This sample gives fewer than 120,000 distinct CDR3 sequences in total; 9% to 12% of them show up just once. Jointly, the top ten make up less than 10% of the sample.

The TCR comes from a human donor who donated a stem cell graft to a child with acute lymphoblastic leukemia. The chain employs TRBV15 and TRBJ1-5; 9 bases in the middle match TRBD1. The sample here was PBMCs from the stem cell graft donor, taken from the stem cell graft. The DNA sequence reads TGTGCCACCGTGGAGACAGGGGGTAGCAATCAGCCCCAGCATTTT. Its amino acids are CATVETGGSNQPQHF. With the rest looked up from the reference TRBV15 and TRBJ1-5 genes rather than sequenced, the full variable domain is DAMVIQNPRYQVTQFGKPVTLSCSQTLNHNVMYWYQQKSSQAPKLLFHYYDKDFNNEADTPDNFQSRRPNTSFCFLDIRSPGLGDTAMYLCATVETGGSNQPQHFGDGTRLSIL.